The 27 T cell receptor beta chains in this list originate from one sample, sequenced in a study of T-cell memory formation after mild COVID-19. Each CDR3 protein is one row after TCRdb ran MiXCR on the 5' RACE reads. Altogether some 260,000 distinct CDR3 sequences are present, about a sixth being singletons, with the ten largest covering 3.5% to 4%. Material for sequencing was PBMCs or a T cell subset sorted from them (not recorded which). The receptors stem from a man between 18 and 35 years old who had mild COVID-19 (a few samples of this study predate the infection). Cell type and time point are not known.

Only a few counts were recorded for this clonotype. The chain joins TRBV5-1 to TRBJ2-1; TRBD2 might be the D (7 bases). The germline V gene has CDR1 SGHRS and CDR2 YFSETQ. V gave up 0 bases and J gave up 2 bases, with 12 bases separating them. CDR3 length: 16 residues. The CDR3 region is CASSLDAGAAYNEQFF. The CDR3 bases are TGCGCCAGCAGCTTGGATGCGGGGGCGGCCTACAATGAGCAGTTCTTC.

This clonotype was counted ten times or more. In DNA form, the CDR3 reads TGTGCCAGCAGCTTGATTGGGGGCTCTACTGAAGCTTTCTTT. This sequence encodes CASSLIGGSTEAFF. V usage is TRBV5-5 and J usage is TRBJ1-1, with D tentatively TRBD1 (6 bases). The germline V and J ends were trimmed by 1 base and 5 bases, with 12 bases remaining between them. CDR3 length equals 14 residues. Germline V gene lookup returns CDR1 SGHKS and CDR2 YYEKEE (reference sequence).

The chain links TRBV5-1 to TRBJ2-5; TRBD2 aligns across 7 bases. V lost 0 bases to trimming and J lost 2 bases; unmatched junction nucleotides: 13. Germline CDR1 and CDR2: SGHRS and YFSETQ. The CDR3 extends over 18 amino acids. CDR3 in amino acids: CASSLEGWGPAGQETQYF. The DNA for the CDR3 is TGCGCCAGCAGCTTGGAGGGTTGGGGACCAGCGGGGCAAGAGACCCAGTACTTC. Filled out from reference TRBV5-1 and TRBJ2-5, the complete variable domain reads KAGVTQTPRYLIKTRGQQVTLSCSPISGHRSVSWYQQTPGQGLQFLFEYFSETQRNKGNFPGRFSGRQFSNSRSEMNVSTLELGDSALYLCASSLEGWGPAGQETQYFGPGTRLLVL.

The chain is built from TRBV19 and TRBJ1-5; D not resolved. This CDR3 contains 14 residues. V lost 7 bases to trimming and J lost 6 bases, with 16 bases between them. Germline CDR1 reads LNHDA; CDR2 reads SQIVND (reference sequence). In DNA form, the CDR3 reads TGTGCCAGTACCTACTACCCCCGGGGTCAGCCCCAGCATTTT. It translates to CASTYYPRGQPQHF.

In this sample, this clonotype turned up many times. The genes are TRBV3-1 and TRBJ1-5; D unclear. The germline V gene encodes CDR1 LGHDT and CDR2 YNNKEL (reference sequence). The CDR3 consists of 13 residues. Trimming stripped 0 bases from V and 0 bases from J, with 0 bases between. CDR3 amino acids: CASSQDSNQPQHF. The CDR3 nucleotides read TGTGCCAGCAGCCAAGATAGCAATCAGCCCCAGCATTTT.

The chain is built from TRBV6-2 or TRBV6-3 and TRBJ1-3; D unclear. CDR1 and CDR2 from the germline V gene are MNHEY and SVGEGT. This CDR3 has 16 amino acids. Deletions cut 6 bases from V and 0 bases from J, with 15 bases between. The DNA of the CDR3 is TGTGCCAGCAGCTACCCTGGACCGCTCTCTGGAAACACCATATATTTT. Translated: CASSYPGPLSGNTIYF.

This chain joins TRBV13 and TRBJ2-7; TRBD2 matches 11 bases. The CDR3 consists of 16 residues. The V segment lost 4 bases and the J segment 5 bases; nucleotides outside the gene matches: 10. Germline loops: CDR1 PRHDT, CDR2 FYEKMQ (reference sequence). As DNA, the CDR3 is TGTGCCAGCAGCTCTCGGGATAGCGGGGGGGCCAACGAGCAGTACTTC. It encodes CASSSRDSGGANEQYF.

The chain combines TRBV23-1 with TRBJ1-1; D not resolved. TRBV23-1 is sorted into the ORF group, with uncertain function. The CDR3 has 17 amino acids. Between the trimmed V and J ends, which lost 5 bases and 2 bases, there was a span of 21 bases. The CDR3, as DNA: TGCGCCAGCAGTATAGCTAACCGGGTCCCGCGCAACACTGAAGCTTTCTTT. It encodes CASSIANRVPRNTEAFF.

This clonotype was observed a few times. CDR3 residues: CASSLEEKSPLHF. For the CDR3, the DNA is TGTGCCAGCAGCTTAGAGGAGAAATCACCCCTCCACTTT. This chain uses TRBV7-2 with TRBJ1-6, with unresolved D. This CDR3 has 13 amino acids. Germline CDR1 and CDR2: SGHTA and FQGNSA. V was cut by 1 base and J by 10 bases, with 8 bases left in between.

This clonotype appeared a few times. The chain has TRBV24-1 and TRBJ1-4, with D unresolved. Germline lookup yields CDR1 KGHDR and CDR2 SFDVKD. V lost 3 bases and J 8 bases, leaving 6 bases between the germline ends. The CDR3 contains 12 residues. The CDR3 bases are TGTGCCACCAGTGATGCTTTCGAAAAACTGTTTTTT. Protein: CATSDAFEKLFF.

The sample holds a few counts of this clonotype. The V and J genes are TRBV29-1 and TRBJ1-1; TRBD1 aligns across 7 bases. Germline loops: CDR1 SQVTM, CDR2 ANQGSEA. With V trimmed by 7 bases and J by 2 bases, 7 bases remained unmatched. The CDR3 contains 13 residues. CDR3 loop: CSAVGQQNTEAFF. Written as DNA, the CDR3 is TGCAGCGCCGTGGGACAGCAAAACACTGAAGCTTTCTTT.

V gene TRBV5-1 combines with J gene TRBJ1-1; maybe TRBD1 (5 bases). The ends were cut back, 5 bases at V and 4 bases at J, with 18 bases in the middle. This CDR3 has 15 residues. Germline V gene sequence: CDR1 SGHRS, CDR2 YFSETQ. The chain's CDR3 is CASRLLLSRVTEAFF. The CDR3 coding sequence is TGCGCCAGCAGACTCCTCTTGAGCAGGGTCACTGAAGCTTTCTTT.

The CDR3 DNA sequence: TGCAGTGCGGCACCCGGGACAAATAGGGAAAAACTGTTTTTT. Its protein is CSAAPGTNREKLFF. V gene TRBV20-1 combines with J gene TRBJ1-4, with D maybe TRBD1 (6 bases). The CDR3 has 14 residues. V was cut by 6 bases and J by 8 bases, with 19 bases left in between. Germline CDR1 reads DFQATT; CDR2 reads SNEGSKA (reference sequence).

V usage is TRBV6-5 and J usage is TRBJ2-4; a weak D match, TRBD1 (6 bases). Germline V gene sequence: CDR1 MNHEY, CDR2 SVGAGI. With 8 bases removed from V and 2 bases from J, the gap between germline ends came to 10 bases. The CDR3 has 13 amino acids. The CDR3 loop reads CASSGQSKNIQYF. In DNA, the CDR3 is TGTGCCAGCTCAGGACAGTCCAAAAACATTCAGTACTTC.

This clonotype was counted many times. This rearrangement joins TRBV7-2 to TRBJ1-5; TRBD1 matches at 7 bases. CDR3 length equals 16 residues. The trim removed 4 bases at V and 1 base at J, leaving 7 bases unmatched. CDR1 and CDR2 from the germline V gene are SGHTA and FQGNSA. DNA of the CDR3: TGTGCCAGCAGCTCGTACAGGGGTTCGAGCAATCAGCCCCAGCATTTT. Its protein product is CASSSYRGSSNQPQHF.

This clonotype was seen more than once but under ten times. The V gene is TRBV5-6, the J gene TRBJ1-3; D ambiguous. The CDR3 loop spans 13 amino acids. Trimming took 6 bases from V and 0 from J, leaving 7 bases between them. Germline V CDR1 and CDR2: SGHDT, YYEEEE. CDR3 sequence reads: CASIGSSGNTIYF. CDR3 sequence (DNA): TGTGCCAGCATAGGCAGCTCTGGAAACACCATATATTTT.

CDR3 sequence (DNA): TGCGCCAGCAGCTTGGTAGCTAGCGGGGCGGGCGTCGATGAGCAGTTCTTC. Amino acid sequence: CASSLVASGAGVDEQFF. The V and J genes are TRBV5-1 and TRBJ2-1; the match to TRBD2 covers 9 bases. Germline assignment: CDR1 SGHRS and CDR2 YFSETQ. Losses at the gene ends were 0 bases for V and 8 bases for J; bases not matched to a gene: 12. This CDR3 is 17 amino acids long. The whole variable domain, filled in from reference TRBV5-1 and TRBJ2-1, reads KAGVTQTPRYLIKTRGQQVTLSCSPISGHRSVSWYQQTPGQGLQFLFEYFSETQRNKGNFPGRFSGRQFSNSRSEMNVSTLELGDSALYLCASSLVASGAGVDEQFFGPGTRLTVL.

In this sample, this clonotype turned up a few times. The gene calls are TRBV4-2 and TRBJ1-1, with D possibly being TRBD1 (6 bases). The germline V and J ends were trimmed by 4 bases and 3 bases, with 18 bases remaining between them. Germline CDR1 is LGHNA and CDR2 is YNFKEQ. The CDR3 consists of 16 residues. This CDR3 is CASSPPRQGLYTEAFF. In nucleotides, the CDR3 is TGTGCCAGCAGCCCCCCAAGGCAGGGGTTATACACTGAAGCTTTCTTT.

The V and J genes are TRBV12-3 or TRBV12-4 and TRBJ2-1; tentative D call: TRBD2 (5 bases). V was shortened by 6 bases and J by 8 bases, with 20 bases between the two germline ends. This CDR3 is 15 amino acids long. In DNA form, the CDR3 reads TGTGCCAGCAGCTCCCGAGGGCTGTGGAGTGATGAGCAGTTCTTC. Protein product: CASSSRGLWSDEQFF.

Many counts were recorded for this clonotype. The chain is built from TRBV5-4 and TRBJ2-2; TRBD2 matches 9 bases. Germline-derived CDR1 and CDR2 are SGHNT and YYREEE (reference sequence). The CDR3 has 16 amino acids. The trim removed 4 bases at V and 2 bases at J, leaving 6 bases unmatched. This chain's CDR3 is CASSNKAGGNTGELFF. The CDR3 DNA is TGTGCCAGCAGCAACAAAGCGGGGGGAAACACCGGGGAGCTGTTTTTT.

V gene TRBV7-2 combines with J gene TRBJ1-1, with 8 bases that match TRBD1. Germline trimming cut 3 bases from V and 4 bases from J; bases unmatched to any gene: 10. The CDR3 consists of 16 residues. Germline CDR1 and CDR2: SGHTA and FQGNSA. The CDR3 sequence is CASSFGAGGVGTEAFF. The CDR3 DNA follows: TGTGCCAGCAGCTTTGGGGCAGGGGGCGTGGGCACTGAAGCTTTCTTT.

The J gene is TRBJ1-4, the V gene TRBV7-2; D might be TRBD1 (5 bases). The V and J ends lost 5 bases and 7 bases respectively, with 20 bases between them. Germline CDR1 and CDR2: SGHTA and FQGNSA. The CDR3 loop spans 16 amino acids. The CDR3: CASSTRRGGGGEKLFF. As DNA, the CDR3 is TGTGCCAGCAGCACTCGGCGCGGGGGAGGCGGTGAAAAACTGTTTTTT.

J is TRBJ1-6 and V is TRBV6-1, with D unclear. This CDR3 contains 12 residues. V shed 6 bases and J shed 8 bases, with 8 bases lying between them. Germline assignment: CDR1 MNHNS and CDR2 SASEGT. This CDR3 is CASRNLDSPLHF. DNA for the CDR3: TGTGCCAGCAGGAACTTAGATTCACCCCTCCACTTT.

The rearrangement joins TRBV7-7 to TRBJ1-5; D is undetermined. Per the germline V gene, CDR1 is SSHAT and CDR2 is FNYEAQ (reference sequence). The V end was cut by 0 bases, the J end by 4 bases, with 4 bases between. The CDR3 sequence is 13 residues long. Here the CDR3 reads CASSLAQNQPQHF. CDR3 DNA: TGTGCCAGCAGCTTAGCACAGAATCAGCCCCAGCATTTT.

This clonotype was observed a handful of times. The genes are TRBV2 and TRBJ1-5; D uncertain. The CDR3 consists of 12 residues. The V end was cut by 7 bases, the J end by 0 bases, with 4 bases between. CDR1 and CDR2 (germline): SNHLY, FYNNEI. CDR3 sequence: CASTNSNQPQHF. The CDR3 DNA reads TGTGCCAGCACGAATAGCAATCAGCCCCAGCATTTT.

This CDR3 is CASSLGEMGEQYV. The CDR3 DNA reads TGTGCCAGCAGTTTAGGGGAGATGGGCGAGCAGTACGTC. The rearrangement joins TRBV12-3 or TRBV12-4 to TRBJ2-7; a possible D gene is TRBD2 (5 bases). Trimming stripped 1 base from V and 6 bases from J, with 10 bases between. The CDR3 is 13 residues long.

This clonotype appeared many times. This sequence joins TRBV30 and TRBJ2-1, with a possible D match to TRBD2 (7 bases). The germline CDR1 and CDR2 sequences are GTSNPN and SVGIG (reference sequence). The V end was cut by 7 bases, the J end by 2 bases, with 12 bases between. This CDR3 has 13 amino acids. The CDR3 nucleotides read TGTGCCTTTCGGGGGGACACCTACAATGAGCAGTTCTTC. Translating gives CAFRGDTYNEQFF.